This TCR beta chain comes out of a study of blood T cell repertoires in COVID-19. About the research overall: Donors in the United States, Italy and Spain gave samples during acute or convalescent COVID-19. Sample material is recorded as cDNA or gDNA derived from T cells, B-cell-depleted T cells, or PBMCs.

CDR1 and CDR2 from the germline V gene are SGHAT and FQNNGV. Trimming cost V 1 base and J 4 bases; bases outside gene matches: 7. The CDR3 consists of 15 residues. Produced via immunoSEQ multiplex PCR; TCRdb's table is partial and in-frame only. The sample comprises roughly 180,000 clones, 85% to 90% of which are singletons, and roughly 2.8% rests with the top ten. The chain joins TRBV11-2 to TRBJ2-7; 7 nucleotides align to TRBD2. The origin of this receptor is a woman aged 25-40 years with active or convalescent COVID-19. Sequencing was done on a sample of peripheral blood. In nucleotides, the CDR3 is TGTGCCAGCAGCTTAGGCGGGGGAGTGGCATACGAGCAGTACTTC. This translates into CASSLGGGVAYEQYF.